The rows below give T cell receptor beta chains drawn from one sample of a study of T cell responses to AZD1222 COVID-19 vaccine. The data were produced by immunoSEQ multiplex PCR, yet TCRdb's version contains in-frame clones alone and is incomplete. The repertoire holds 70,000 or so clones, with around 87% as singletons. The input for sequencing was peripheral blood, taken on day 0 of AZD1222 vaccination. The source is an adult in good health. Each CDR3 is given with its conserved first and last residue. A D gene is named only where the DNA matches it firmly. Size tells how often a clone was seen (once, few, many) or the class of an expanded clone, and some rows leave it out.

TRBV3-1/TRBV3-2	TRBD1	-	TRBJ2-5	TGTGCCAGCAGCCAGCATCCAGGGGGCTTTGAGACCCAGTACTTC	CASSQHPGGFETQYF
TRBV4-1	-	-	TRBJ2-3	TGCGCCAGCAGCCAAGCCAGCCCCGGACTCCCCCCGGATACGCAGTATTTT	CASSQASPGLPPDTQYF
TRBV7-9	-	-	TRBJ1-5	TGTGCCAGCAGCTTCGGGGGACAGCCCCAGCATTTT	CASSFGGQPQHF
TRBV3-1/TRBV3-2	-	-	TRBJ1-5	TGTGCCAGCAGCCAAGATGCTGCGGGCCTAGCCACGCATTTT	CASSQDAAGLATHF
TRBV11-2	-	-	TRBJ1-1	TGTGCCAGCAGCTTAACAGGGATGAACACTGAAGCTTTCTTT	CASSLTGMNTEAFF
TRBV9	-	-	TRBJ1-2	TGTGCCAGCAGCGTAGTAGCCGGGGCCGGCTACACCTTC	CASSVVAGAGYTF
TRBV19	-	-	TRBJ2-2	TGTGCCAGTAGTCAAGGGGGGCTCGGCACCGGGGAGCTGTTTTTT	CASSQGGLGTGELFF
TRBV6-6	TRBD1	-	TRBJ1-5	TGTGCCAGCACCCTCAGGGGGACAGGGGGCAATCAGCCCCAGCATTTT	CASTLRGTGGNQPQHF
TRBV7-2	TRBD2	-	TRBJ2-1	TGTGCCAGCAGGAGGACTAGCGGGGGCCAGAGCTCCTACAATGAGCAGTTCTTC	CASRRTSGGQSSYNEQFF
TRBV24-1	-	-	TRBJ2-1	TGTGCCACCAGTGATTCATGGGGTAGCGAGCAGTTCTTC	CATSDSWGSEQFF
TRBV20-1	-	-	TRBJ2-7	TGCAGTGGAACTAGGGAATACGAGCAGTACTTC	CSGTREYEQYF
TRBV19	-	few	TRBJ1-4	TGTGCCAGTCGTCGTAGCACAACTAATGAAAAACTGTTTTTT	CASRRSTTNEKLFF
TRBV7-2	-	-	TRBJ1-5	TGTGCCAGCAGCTTAGTTATCGGGGGGCTCAATCAGCCCCAGCATTTT	CASSLVIGGLNQPQHF
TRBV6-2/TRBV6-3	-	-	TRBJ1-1	TGTGCCAGCAGTGAGCAAAGGAACACTGAAGCTTTCTTT	CASSEQRNTEAFF
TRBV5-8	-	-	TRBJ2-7	TGTGCCAGCAGCTTGGGGATATCCTACGAGCAGTACTTC	CASSLGISYEQYF
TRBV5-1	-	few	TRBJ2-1	TGCGCCAGCAGCTTGGAGTATTCCTACAATGAGCAGTTCTTC	CASSLEYSYNEQFF
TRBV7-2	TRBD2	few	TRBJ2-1	TGTGCCAGCAGCCCGGAGCGGGGGAGGGAGCAGTTCTTC	CASSPERGREQFF
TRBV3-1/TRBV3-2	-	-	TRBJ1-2	TGTGCCAGCAGCCAAGCAGCTCATGGCTACACCTTC	CASSQAAHGYTF
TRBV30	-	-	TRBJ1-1	TGTGCCTGGAGTGGTCCTCGGGGAGGTGGCGCTTTCTTT	CAWSGPRGGGAFF
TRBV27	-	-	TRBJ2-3	TGTGCCAGCAGTTTATCCTGGACAGTTGTAGATACGCAGTATTTT	CASSLSWTVVDTQYF
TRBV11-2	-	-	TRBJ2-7	TGTGCCAGCAGCCAGGGGAGGGCAGAGGCCTACGAGCAGTACTTC	CASSQGRAEAYEQYF
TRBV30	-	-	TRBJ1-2	TGTGCCTCGTTCAGGAAGGTGATCTATGGCTACACCTTC	CASFRKVIYGYTF
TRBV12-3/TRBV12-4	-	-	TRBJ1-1	TGTGCCAGCAGTGAATGGAACACTGAAGCTTTCTTT	CASSEWNTEAFF
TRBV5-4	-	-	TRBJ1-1	TGTGCCAGCAGCTTTAGCGCTAACACTGAAGCTTTCTTT	CASSFSANTEAFF
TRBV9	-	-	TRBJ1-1	TGTGCCAGCAGTAGGGGGAGAGACACTGAAGCTTTCTTT	CASSRGRDTEAFF
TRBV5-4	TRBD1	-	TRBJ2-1	TGTGCCAGCAGCTTAGGGGGCTCTAGTTCCTACAATGAGCAGTTCTTC	CASSLGGSSSYNEQFF
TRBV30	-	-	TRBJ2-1	TGTGCCTGGAGTACCTCGTATGGGTACAATGAGCAGTTCTTC	CAWSTSYGYNEQFF
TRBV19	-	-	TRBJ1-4	TGTGCCAGTAGTATAACCGGGGGAACTAATGAAAAACTGTTTTTT	CASSITGGTNEKLFF
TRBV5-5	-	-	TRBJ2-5	TGTGCCAGCAGCTTGGCGGCTCAAGAGACCCAGTACTTC	CASSLAAQETQYF
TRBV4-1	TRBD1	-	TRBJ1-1	TGCGCCAGCAGCAAGACCGGGACAGACACTGAAGCTTTCTTT	CASSKTGTDTEAFF
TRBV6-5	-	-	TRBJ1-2	TGTGCCAGCAGTAATCCCCAGGGTTCCTATGGCTACACCTTC	CASSNPQGSYGYTF
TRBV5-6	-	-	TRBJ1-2	TGTGCCAGCAGCCATGGAGAGCAATATGGCTACACCTTC	CASSHGEQYGYTF
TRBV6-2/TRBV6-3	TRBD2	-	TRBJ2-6	TGTGCCAGCAGTTACCTAACTAGCGGGGTGAGCTCTGGGGCCAACGTCCTGACTTTC	CASSYLTSGVSSGANVLTF
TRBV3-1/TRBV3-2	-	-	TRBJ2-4	TGTGCCAGCAGCCCCGAGATTGTGCTAGCCAAAAACATTCAGTACTTC	CASSPEIVLAKNIQYF
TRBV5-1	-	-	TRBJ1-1	TGCGCCAGCAACCAACAGGGATGGAGTTACACTGAAGCTTTCTTT	CASNQQGWSYTEAFF
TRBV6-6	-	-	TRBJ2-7	TGTGCCAGCAGCCCTATTCCCTACGAGCAGTACTTC	CASSPIPYEQYF
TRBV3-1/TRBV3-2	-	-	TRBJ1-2	TGTGCCAGCAGCCAAGACGGCAGGGCCGCCGGGAACTATGGCTACACCTTC	CASSQDGRAAGNYGYTF
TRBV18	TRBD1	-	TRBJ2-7	TGTGCCAGCTCACTTGACAGGGCCACCGAGCAGTACTTC	CASSLDRATEQYF
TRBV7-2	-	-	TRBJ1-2	TGTGCCAGCAGCTTAGATGGGGGGCCGGGCTATGGCTACACCTTC	CASSLDGGPGYGYTF
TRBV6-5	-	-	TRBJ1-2	TGTGCCAGCTACGGGGGCGGCTATGGCTACACCTTC	CASYGGGYGYTF
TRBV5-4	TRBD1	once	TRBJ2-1	TGTGCCAGCAGCGTTCTCACAGGGGGGCGAGAGCAGTTCTTC	CASSVLTGGREQFF
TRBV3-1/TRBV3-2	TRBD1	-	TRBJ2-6	TGTGCCAGCAGCCGGATTGATTACAGGGGACGGGGGGCCAACGTCCTGACTTTC	CASSRIDYRGRGANVLTF
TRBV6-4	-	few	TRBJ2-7	TGTGCCAGCAGTGTATACGAGCAGTACTTC	CASSVYEQYF
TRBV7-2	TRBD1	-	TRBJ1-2	TGTGCCAGCAGCCCAACTGCAGGGGGCAGGGCCTATGGCTACACCTTC	CASSPTAGGRAYGYTF
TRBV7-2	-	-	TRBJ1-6	TGTGCCAGCAGCCCAGCTAGCTCCTATAATTCACCCCTCCACTTT	CASSPASSYNSPLHF
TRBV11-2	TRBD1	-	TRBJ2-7	TGTGCCAGCAGCTTAGAGACAGGGCCATTCTACGAGCAGTACTTC	CASSLETGPFYEQYF
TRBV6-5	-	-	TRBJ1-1	TGTGCCAGCATACGGGATTTCACTGAAGCTTTCTTT	CASIRDFTEAFF
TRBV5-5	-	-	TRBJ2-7	TGTGCCAGCAGCTTTGGACTACCCTACGAGCAGTACTTC	CASSFGLPYEQYF
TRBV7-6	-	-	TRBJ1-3	TGTGCCAGCAGCATCTCCGGCACTGGAAACACCATATATTTT	CASSISGTGNTIYF
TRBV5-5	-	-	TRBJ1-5	TGTGCCAGCAGCTCGTGGGCCAATCAGCCCCAGCATTTT	CASSSWANQPQHF
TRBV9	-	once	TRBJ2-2	TGTGCCAGCAGCGTAGAGGCCCCTCTAACCGGGGAGCTGTTTTTT	CASSVEAPLTGELFF
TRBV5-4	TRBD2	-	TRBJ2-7	TGTGCCAGCAGCACCGGACTAGCGGATATCTACGAGCAGTACTTC	CASSTGLADIYEQYF
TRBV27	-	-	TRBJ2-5	TGTGCCAGCAGTTATTGGGGAGAGACCCAGTACTTC	CASSYWGETQYF
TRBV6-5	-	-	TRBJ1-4	TGTGCCAGCAGTTACTTGGGGCTCCCTAATGAAAAACTGTTTTTT	CASSYLGLPNEKLFF
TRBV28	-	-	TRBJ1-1	TGTGTCGCCGCCTCCTTGAACACTGAAGCTTTCTTT	CVAASLNTEAFF
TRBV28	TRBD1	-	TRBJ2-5	TGTGCCAGCAGCCCCTTGGGCAGGGGGCAAGGGACCCAGTACTTC	CASSPLGRGQGTQYF
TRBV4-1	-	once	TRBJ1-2	TGCGCCAGCAGCCAGGGGGACTATGGCTACACCTTC	CASSQGDYGYTF
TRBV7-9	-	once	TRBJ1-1	TGTGCCAGCAGCTCCACCGCAACCCCTTCCTCGGAAGCTTTCTTT	CASSSTATPSSEAFF
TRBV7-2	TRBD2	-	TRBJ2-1	TGTGCCAGCACCACGAGGGCTAGCGGGGGTAGCTCCTACAATGAGCAGTTCTTC	CASTTRASGGSSYNEQFF